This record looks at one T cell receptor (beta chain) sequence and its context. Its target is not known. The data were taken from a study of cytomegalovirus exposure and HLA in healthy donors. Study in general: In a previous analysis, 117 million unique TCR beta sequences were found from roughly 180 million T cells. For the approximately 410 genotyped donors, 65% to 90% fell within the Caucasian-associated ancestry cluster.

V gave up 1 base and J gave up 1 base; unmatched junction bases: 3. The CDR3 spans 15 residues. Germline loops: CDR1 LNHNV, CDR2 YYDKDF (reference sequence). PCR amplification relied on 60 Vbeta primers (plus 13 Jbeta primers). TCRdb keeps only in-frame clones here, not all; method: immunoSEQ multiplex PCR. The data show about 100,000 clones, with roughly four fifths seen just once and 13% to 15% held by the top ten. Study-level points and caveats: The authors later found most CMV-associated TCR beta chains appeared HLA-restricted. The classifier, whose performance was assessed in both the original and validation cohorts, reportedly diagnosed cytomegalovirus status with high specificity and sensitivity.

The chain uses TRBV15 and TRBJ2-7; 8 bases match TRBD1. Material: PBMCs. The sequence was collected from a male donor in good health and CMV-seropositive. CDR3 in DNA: TGTGCCACCAGCAGAGGACAGGGGAGATCCTACGAGCAGTACTTC. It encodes CATSRGQGRSYEQYF.